This entry features one TCR beta chain sequence. Its specificity is not known. TCRdb independently ran MiXCR on the RT-PCR reads; one entry per CDR3 protein. The sample shows roughly 700,000 distinct CDR3 sequences, about 14% of them seen only once. This record comes from a study of response to subunit inactivated influenza vaccine. Study findings and constraints: Authors suggested few new T cells are recruited by each seasonal influenza vaccination.

The CDR3 has 16 amino acids. Looked up from germline, CDR1 is MNHEY and CDR2 is SVGAGI. Between the trimmed V and J ends, which lost 3 bases and 6 bases, there was a span of 20 bases. This TCR came from a man between 45 and 60 years old who received an inactivated influenza vaccine. V usage is TRBV6-5 and J usage is TRBJ2-5; possibly TRBD1 or TRBD2 for D (5 bases each). The sample was PBMCs from blood, taken approximately 15 days before vaccination. Here the CDR3 reads CASSYSGPAQGQTQYF. CDR3 DNA sequence: TGTGCCAGCAGTTATTCGGGGCCCGCCCAGGGCCAGACCCAGTACTTC.